This entry lists 7 T cell receptor beta chains sequenced from one sample in a study of blood T cell repertoires in COVID-19 (dated by TCRdb to 2019 to 2021). The library came from the immunoSEQ multiplex PCR assay. TCRdb's version of the immuneACCESS table is confined to in-frame rearrangements and falls short of the full clone set. An unresolved V gene accounts for under half of the shortfall where checked; the remainder is of unknown origin. The sample data list 70,000 to 95,000 clones, and approximately 92% of these were observed just once. The ten most abundant clones make up roughly 6.6% of the sample. Sample: peripheral blood. These TCRs come from an older woman with active COVID-19.

This clone has more than one count but fewer than ten. This chain uses TRBV7-9 with TRBJ2-7, with D tentatively TRBD2 (6 bases). V was pared by 5 bases and J by 5 bases, with 19 bases between. Germline lookup yields CDR1 SEHNR and CDR2 FQNEAQ (reference sequence). The CDR3 length is 15 residues. The CDR3: CASSPKGQRANEQYF. CDR3 coding DNA: TGTGCCAGCAGCCCTAAGGGGCAGCGGGCCAACGAGCAGTACTTC.

The J gene is TRBJ2-1, the V gene TRBV6-1, with unresolved D. Trimming cost V 1 base and J 9 bases, with 16 bases left between them. CDR3 size: 15 residues. Germline values: CDR1 MNHNS, CDR2 SASEGT. The CDR3 bases are TGTGCCAGCAGTGAAGGCCCGCGGCGGCGTGGTGAGCAGTTCTTC. This sequence encodes CASSEGPRRRGEQFF.

V usage is TRBV19 and J usage is TRBJ2-3, with 8 bases aligning to TRBD1. The CDR3 covers 15 residues. Germline V gene lookup returns CDR1 LNHDA and CDR2 SQIVND (reference sequence). The V gene end was trimmed by 5 bases and the J gene end by 1 base; junction bases not matched to a gene: 5. In DNA form, the CDR3 reads TGTGCCAGTAGTGAGACAGGGGCCCGCACAGATACGCAGTATTTT. As protein: CASSETGARTDTQYF.

This clone has only one observation. The V gene is TRBV11-2, the J gene TRBJ2-6, with D perhaps matching TRBD1 (6 bases). In germline, CDR1 is SGHAT, CDR2 FQNNGV. The V and J ends lost 3 bases and 3 bases respectively, with 12 bases between them. CDR3 size: 16 residues. The CDR3, as DNA: TGTGCCAGCAGCTTCTTACAGGGTGGTGGGGCCAACGTCCTGACTTTC. This gives the protein CASSFLQGGGANVLTF.

This chain links TRBV18 with TRBJ1-3; 8 nucleotides line up with TRBD1. V dropped 3 bases and J dropped 8; count of bases not matched to a gene: 12. The CDR3 has 16 amino acids. Germline CDR1 is KGHSH and CDR2 is LQKENI. Here the CDR3 reads CASSPRQGSVTDTIYF. The CDR3 DNA is TGTGCCAGCTCACCCCGACAGGGGTCGGTTACAGACACCATATATTTT.

The chain joins TRBV7-9 to TRBJ1-2; weak D call: TRBD1 (5 bases). V was trimmed by 4 bases and J by 5 bases, leaving 8 bases between them. The CDR3 sequence is 12 residues long. Germline assignment: CDR1 SEHNR and CDR2 FQNEAQ (reference sequence). The CDR3 DNA is TGTGCCAGCAGCTCGACAGTATATGGCTACACCTTC. Translated, it gives CASSSTVYGYTF.

Concerning this clone: Mismatch with germline at one junction end may stem from a read error. The genes are TRBV6-1 and TRBJ2-7; D uncertain. Germline V gene lookup returns CDR1 MNHNS and CDR2 SASEGT. The CDR3 extends over 15 amino acids. The CDR3 loop reads CASREGGGTSYEQYF. The CDR3 DNA follows: TGTGCCAGCAGGGAAGGTGGCGGCACCTCCTACGAGCAGTACTTC.